Included here is one TCR beta chain sequence, with context. The antigen is not known. This entry belongs to a study of cytomegalovirus exposure and HLA in healthy donors. Study-level background: Ancestry clustering placed more than 80% of approximately 370 genotyped donors in the Caucasian-associated cluster.

Use of 60 Vbeta and 13 Jbeta primers characterized the PCR. Sequencing was performed with immunoSEQ multiplex PCR; in TCRdb, only in-frame clones are kept and a portion is missing. Of some 130,000 clones in the sample, roughly 78% were seen once. The study, taken as a whole, reports: Productive rates of about 87% or about 30% were seen for most TCR beta V segments in an earlier analysis.

Germline V CDR1 and CDR2: LNHDA, SQIVND (reference sequence). Between the trimmed V and J ends, which lost 2 bases and 4 bases, there was a span of 15 bases. The CDR3 consists of 15 residues. Sequenced material: PBMCs. This sequence joins TRBV19 and TRBJ2-7, with a possible D match to TRBD1 (5 bases). The clonotype comes from a man aged 35 to 55 in good health and CMV-seropositive. Written as DNA, the CDR3 is TGTGCCAGTAGTATACGGTGGGCAGGGATTTACGAGCAGTACTTC. This gives the protein CASSIRWAGIYEQYF. The variable domain in full, completed from reference TRBV19 and TRBJ2-7, reads DGGITQSPKYLFRKEGQNVTLSCEQNLNHDAMYWYRQDPGQGLRLIYYSQIVNDFQKGDIAEGYSVSREKKESFPLTVTSAQKNPTAFYLCASSIRWAGIYEQYFGPGTRLTVT.